The entry that follows covers one T cell receptor beta chain sequence. This clone's antigen is unknown. No clone much larger than this one lies a single base away; base qualities are absent. The cohort comprised 666 healthy bone marrow donors. Cohort members were all nominally healthy when sampled, although unrecorded immune exposures were likely present. The donor tested CMV seropositive, placing the donor among the roughly 300 seropositive members of the cohort. Each donor provided a peripheral blood sample, and peripheral blood mononuclear cells were used for TCR beta sequencing. Genomic DNA extraction from the blood cell samples was performed with the Qiagen DNeasy Blood Extraction Kit. The library was built by means of the immunoSEQ multiplex PCR assay. A mixture of 60 forward primers for TCR Vbeta segments and 13 reverse primers for TCR Jbeta segments was used in the multiplex PCR. Amplification of the CDR3 region of rearranged TCR beta genes was performed with a multiplex PCR assay on genomic DNA. On the Illumina HiSeq System, the amplified TCR beta libraries were sequenced as 87-base-pair reads. The original methods were these. A later analysis tallied 80 million to 95 million unique TCR beta chains across the 640 or so repertoires, and around 12 million of those chains were shared by two or more donors. Raw reads were error-corrected and collapsed into unique sequences with a nearest-neighbor algorithm that merged closely related sequences to remove PCR and sequencing errors. CDR3 sequences were aligned to IMGT reference sequences to assign V, D and J gene segments. For a sequence to be retained, a match of at least six nucleotides to both a V gene segment and a J gene segment was required. Rearrangements were called productive when the CDR3 lacked stop codons and stayed in frame with V and J; all others were non-productive. CDR3 was defined according to IMGT convention as the region running from the second conserved V-encoded cysteine to the conserved J-encoded phenylalanine. In an earlier analysis of 550 to 650 of the donors, sequences lacking an unambiguous match to a single V gene segment were excluded. In an earlier analysis of about 590 of the donors, a V segment was called functional when productive rearrangements were above 56.7%, and segregating when the standard deviation between donors exceeded 5%. A statistical classification framework was built for diagnosing cytomegalovirus status from the catalog of TCR beta chain sequences. V and J gene assignment, in a later analysis, came from comparing TCR nucleotide sequences with IMGT/GENE-DB human TR gene sequences. A later analysis assigned CDR3 sequences and most-parsimonious VDJ recombination scenarios with the TCRdist pipeline. In a later analysis, each TCR beta chain was defined by its CDR3 amino acid sequence together with its V-gene family, and reads without a unique V-gene family were excluded. As a way to deal with suspected cross-contamination and a sequencing artifact, a later analysis dropped under 600 nucleotide sequences that were highly shared and had low generation probability. In a later analysis, a clonal expansion index for each public chain was calculated from normalized within-repertoire ranks of inferred template counts. In a later analysis, generation probabilities were computed using a VDJ recombination model fitted to out-of-frame rearrangements, and the results were checked against IGoR. In a later analysis, hypergeometric tests were used to score TCR-TCR, TCR-HLA and TCR-CMV co-occurrence, with a repertoire-size bias correction applied to TCR pairs. A later analysis estimated false discovery rates by permuting HLA or CMV assignments 20 times. In a later analysis, co-occurring TCRs were grouped with DBSCAN, and TCRdist sequence similarity was added when clustering was performed within HLA-allele-positive subsets. Co-occurrence clustering excluded repertoires with fewer than 30,000 or more than 120,000 public chains, plus five with anomalous nucleotide sharing. TCRdb limited this immuneACCESS table to in-frame rearrangements with V and J called. A share of clones is missing; checked studies link under half to unresolved V genes, and the rest is unexplained. For V, J and clone size, that table is used; D and trimming come from the DNA. Counted in this sample were more than 100,000 clones; approximately 80% of them appeared once. Under 2% of the sample comes from the top ten.

The data derive from a study of cytomegalovirus exposure and HLA in healthy donors (TCRdb year 2017). The study in broad terms: An earlier analysis of several hundred of the donors reported roughly 300 Gb of sequence data and 117 million unique TCR beta sequences obtained from around 190 million T cells. Approximately 300 gigabases of sequencing data and roughly 80 million unique TCR sequences made up an early release that covered some 640 HLA-typed donors. The genetic ancestry cluster associated with self-reported Caucasian donors included 81% of the approximately 430 genotyped donors. The aim of the study was to test whether cataloging public T cell receptors could identify signatures of past pathogen exposure. Using immunosequencing, the study profiled T cell repertoires from around 670 subjects and related those repertoires to cytomegalovirus serostatus. A separate validation cohort of 100 to 150 different subjects was used in addition to the approximately 700-subject first cohort. High-throughput TCR immunosequencing, statistical association of individual TCRs with disease status, and machine learning were combined to predict cytomegalovirus infection status. To study patterns of TCR occurrence, a later analysis re-analyzed previously published TCR beta repertoires from 600 to 750 donors and added high-resolution HLA genotyping. Rather than using new phenotypic data, the later analysis identified candidate immune exposures from TCR beta sequences and from how often those sequences occurred across donors. To decide whether each TCR beta V gene segment behaved as functional or pseudogenic, an earlier analysis of 587 of the donors relied on high-throughput TCR beta sequencing. Donor age, sex, ethnicity and CMV serostatus were collected together with the repertoire data. A later genetic analysis took genome-wide SNP genotypes for about three fifths of the 666 donors and used that subset as a discovery cohort. All discovery cohort repertoires had been generated using a single sequencing platform. HLA typing covered class I and class II loci at four-digit resolution. The number of typed donors differed by locus: about 620-630 for A, B, C, DRB1 and DQB1; 500 to 550 for DQA1; some 610 for DPA1; and some 450 for DPB1. About 5 DR-DQ haplotypes were handled as single units for association and clustering, since linkage in the cohort was strong. Across around 400 genotyped donors of the cohort, an average of roughly 250,000 unique TCR beta nucleotide sequences per donor were sequenced, and around 19% of those sequences were non-productive. Broader findings and caveats from the paper: In a later analysis, several top co-occurrence clusters were reported to appear linked to parvovirus B19, influenza, CMV and Epstein-Barr virus. Strong co-occurrence of HLA alleles, especially DR and DQ, made assigning TCR associations to individual alleles difficult. The earlier analysis of almost 600 of the donors excluded approximately 15 rarely observed V segments, including chromosome 9 orphons, because counts were too low. The sequencing pipeline was judged likely to have produced a cluster of highly shared sequence variants as a technical artifact. V-gene and J-gene trimming of TCR beta chains was associated with a missense DCLRE1C variant in a later genetic analysis, and the association was replicated in an independent cohort. Across donors, most TCR sequences were observed very rarely, whereas some public TCRs were present in many individuals. In an earlier analysis of 450 to 750 of the donors, most TCR beta V segments appeared in productive rearrangements about 87% or about 30% of the time, broadly matching IMGT annotations. In vitro tests confirmed that a few of the cytomegalovirus-associated TCR beta chains recognize cytomegalovirus antigens. In both the original and validation cohorts, the classifier was reported to diagnose cytomegalovirus status with high specificity and sensitivity. In a later analysis, some 17,000 TCR beta sequences were associated with specific HLA alleles at a false discovery rate of 0.05. In a later analysis, HLA-associated TCR beta chains showed more clonal expansion and lower generation probabilities than non-associated chains that were equally common. Only TCR beta chains were sequenced in this cohort, and the absence of alpha or paired-chain data limited detectable features. A total of 164 TCR beta chains were listed by the study as associated with cytomegalovirus. Compared with the roughly 670-donor mean, donors in an Asian-associated ancestry cluster had fewer N-insertions in productive TCRs, according to a later genetic analysis. A further reported finding was that TCR beta sequences accurately predicted the HLA-A and HLA-B alleles for most subjects in the first cohort. According to the authors, the approach could potentially be generalized to other disease states and immunological phenotypes. According to a later analysis, TCR association rates differed among HLA loci, with DRB1 alleles showing the most associated TCRs and HLA-C alleles showing the fewest. Immune exposure information for the cohort was limited to CMV serostatus. Roughly uniform sequencing depth across donors was assumed in presence/absence analyses, although this assumption may not hold. Because HLA typing was missing for some donors at each locus, association tests included only the typed subset. Linkage disequilibrium might explain the correlated functional status among segregating V segments, but an unknown experimental factor could not be ruled out. In a later analysis, most CMV-associated TCR beta chains were found to appear HLA-restricted, with HLA associations seemingly driven largely by CMV exposure.

The receptor was isolated from a female donor in good health and CMV-seropositive. Material for sequencing was PBMCs.

The base sequence is TGTGCCAGCAGCGCTACAGGGTACCTCAATCAGCCCCAGCATTTT. Its translation is CASSATGYLNQPQHF. The receptor chain draws on TRBV7-2 and TRBJ1-5, with TRBD1 perhaps the D gene, on 6 matching bases. Trimming removed 5 bases from V and 3 bases from J, leaving 14 bases between the germline ends. The CDR3 runs 15 amino acids, cysteine and phenylalanine included. Only the CDR3 portion is preserved as DNA: 45 bases, with reading frame beginning at the first base. In the germline V gene, CDR1 corresponds to SGHTA and CDR2 to FQGNSA.